These T cell receptor beta chains were read from a single sample in a study of blood T cell dynamics during melanoma immunotherapy. Method: immunoSEQ multiplex PCR; TCRdb's copy keeps in-frame clones and lacks some. The sample consists of roughly 14,000 clones, around 88% of them appearing once. This specimen consisted of blood, obtained from a patient treated with checkpoint blockade. These receptors originate from a human donor with melanoma. CDR3s include the opening cysteine and the closing phenylalanine or tryptophan. A D gene is named only where the DNA matches it firmly. Expanded clones are given a class, and other clones once, few, many or no size at all.

>-|17|TRBV13|-|TRBJ1-5
TGTGCCAGCAACCCACTAGAGGGGACGGAGTGTAATCAGCCCCAGCATTTT
CASNPLEGTECNQPQHF
>-|18|TRBV7-9|TRBD2|TRBJ2-1
TGTGCCAGCAGCTCCACTATAGTGGGAGGGCCGGGGTACAATGAGCAGTTCTTC
CASSSTIVGGPGYNEQFF
>once|14|TRBV7-2|-|TRBJ2-3
TGTGCCAGCAGCTTAGGATTTTTAACAGATACGCAGTATTTT
CASSLGFLTDTQYF
>-|13|TRBV27|-|TRBJ2-5
TGTGCCAGCAGGAAACAGGGCCAAGAGACCCAGTACTTC
CASRKQGQETQYF
>few|15|TRBV6-5|TRBD1|TRBJ1-5
TGTGCCAGCAGCCGTGACAGGGGGCGGGAACAGCCCCAGCATTTT
CASSRDRGREQPQHF
>-|14|TRBV19|TRBD2|TRBJ2-3
TGTGCCAGTAGTATAGGCGGGAGGCATGATACGCAGTATTTT
CASSIGGRHDTQYF
>-|16|TRBV7-6|TRBD2|TRBJ2-5
TGTGCCAGCAGCCGTCGGGTGCTAGCGGGAGGGGAGACCCAGTACTTC
CASSRRVLAGGETQYF
>once|14|TRBV6-5|-|TRBJ2-2
TGTGCCAGCAGCACCACTTCATCCACCGGGGAGCTGTTTTTT
CASSTTSSTGELFF
>-|16|TRBV7-2|TRBD1|TRBJ1-5
TGTGCCAGCAGCTTACAGGGGGAGCACGGGAATCAGCCCCAGCATTTT
CASSLQGEHGNQPQHF
>-|14|TRBV18|-|TRBJ1-2
TGTGCCAGCTCACCAATCTCAGGGTTGGATGGCTACACCTTC
CASSPISGLDGYTF
>-|16|TRBV7-9|-|TRBJ1-2
TGTGCCAGCAGCTTATCCCTCTACGTCGGGGGAAGTGGCTACACCTTC
CASSLSLYVGGSGYTF
>-|9|TRBV30|-|TRBJ2-1
TGTGCTCACGGAAGTGTGCCGTTCTTC
CAHGSVPFF
>few|15|TRBV19|-|TRBJ1-1
TGTGCCAGTAGTCCCGCCGGGTGGGGGAGCACTGAAGCTTTCTTT
CASSPAGWGSTEAFF
>once|16|TRBV7-9|TRBD2|TRBJ2-7
TGTGCCAGCAGCCACGGACTAGCGGGAGGCCGTAGTGAGCAGTACTTC
CASSHGLAGGRSEQYF
>once|13|TRBV27|-|TRBJ1-2
TGTGCCAGCAGTTTAAGAGCTAACTATGGCTACACCTTC
CASSLRANYGYTF
>-|15|TRBV6-5|TRBD1|TRBJ2-1
TGTGCCAGCAGTTACCCGGGCAGGGGGCGGCATGAGCAGTTCTTC
CASSYPGRGRHEQFF
>-|14|TRBV11-2|-|TRBJ1-1
TGTGCCAGCAGCCAGGCGCGGGAACAGGGTGAAGCTTTCTTT
CASSQAREQGEAFF
>-|15|TRBV9|-|TRBJ2-1
TGTGCCAGCAGCGTATCAGGGGAGGGGTACAATGAGCAGTTCTTC
CASSVSGEGYNEQFF
>-|16|TRBV19|TRBD1|TRBJ1-5
TGTGCCAGTAATACGGACAGGGGTCGTACCAATCAGCCCCAGCATTTT
CASNTDRGRTNQPQHF
>-|13|TRBV19|-|TRBJ2-1
TGTGCCAGTAGTATAAGGCTGAACAATGAGCAGTTCTTC
CASSIRLNNEQFF
>-|14|TRBV30|-|TRBJ1-5
TGTGCCTGGAATAGGAGGGGCCTTAATCAGCCCCAGCATTTT
CAWNRRGLNQPQHF
>-|15|TRBV5-4|TRBD2|TRBJ2-1
TGTGCCAGCAGATTAGACTCCGGGACTAGGTATGAGCAGTTCTTC
CASRLDSGTRYEQFF